Below, 16 T cell receptor beta chains from the same sample are listed, as sequenced in a study of blood T cell repertoires in COVID-19. Only in-frame clones appear in the TCRdb table, and some are missing; sequencing was by immunoSEQ multiplex PCR. Among around 100,000 clones listed, approximately 90% were seen once. The sample taken for sequencing was peripheral blood. The source of these receptors is a man aged 50-60 years in a cohort sampled during active COVID-19.

In this sample, this clone turned up once. The chain joins TRBV14 to TRBJ2-5; TRBD2 matches at 10 bases. V gave up 0 bases and J gave up 4 bases; unmatched junction bases: 11. CDR3 length: 18 residues. Germline V gives CDR1 SGHDN, CDR2 FVKESK. As DNA, the CDR3 is TGTGCCAGCAGCCAAGACCTTTCACGGAGCGGGGGGGCAGAGACCCAGTACTTC. This translates into CASSQDLSRSGGAETQYF.

The chain links TRBV5-1 to TRBJ2-3, with TRBD2 matching over 12 bases. The CDR3 consists of 17 residues. Germline lookup yields CDR1 SGHRS and CDR2 YFSETQ. V shed 2 bases and J 5 bases; nucleotides not matched to a gene: 9. CDR3 region: CASSFTRTSGAVDTQYF. The CDR3 nucleotides read TGCGCCAGCAGCTTCACCCGGACTAGCGGGGCGGTAGATACGCAGTATTTT.

This rearrangement joins TRBV10-3 to TRBJ2-7; D call uncertain. The CDR3 totals 10 residues. Trimming left V 7 bases short and J 7 bases short, with 8 bases between. Germline assignment: CDR1 ENHRY and CDR2 SYGVKD. DNA of the CDR3: TGTGCCATCATTTCAAATGAGCAGTACGTC. Protein: CAIISNEQYV.

The CDR3 DNA is TGTGCCAGCAGCCCGGCAGGGATCGGCGCCACGCAGTATTTT. Translating it yields CASSPAGIGATQYF. The chain joins TRBV3-1 (or the pseudogene TRBV3-2) to TRBJ2-3; D is perhaps TRBD1 (5 bases). Germline V lookup: CDR1 LGHDT, CDR2 YNNKEL (reference sequence). Trimming shortened V by 4 bases and J by 9 bases, and 17 bases separated the two germline ends. The CDR3 loop spans 14 amino acids.

The J gene is TRBJ1-2, the V gene TRBV5-1; a weak D match, TRBD1 (6 bases). V lost 3 bases, J lost 3 bases, and 9 bases lay in between. This CDR3 comprises 13 residues. Germline lookup yields CDR1 SGHRS and CDR2 YFSETQ. The CDR3 DNA is TGCGCCAGCAGCTCGGACAGCTACTATGGCTACACCTTC. It yields the protein CASSSDSYYGYTF.

The CDR3 is CASSPFSGGGTDTQYF. Written as DNA, the CDR3 is TGTGCCAGCAGCCCCTTTAGCGGGGGGGGCACAGATACGCAGTATTTT. V is TRBV7-8 and J is TRBJ2-3, with 11 bases lining up with TRBD2. V dropped 5 bases and J dropped 1; count of bases not matched to a gene: 5. This CDR3 comprises 16 residues. Germline CDR1 reads SGHVS; CDR2 reads FQNEAQ.

The sample holds one count of this clone. V and J are TRBV3-1 (or the pseudogene TRBV3-2) and TRBJ1-2; TRBD1 matches 9 bases. J lost 6 bases, V lost 2 bases, and 4 bases had no gene match. Germline V lookup: CDR1 LGHDT, CDR2 YNNKEL (reference sequence). CDR3 length equals 14 residues. This CDR3 is CASSQRDRVDGYTF. The CDR3 DNA follows: TGTGCCAGCAGCCAAAGGGACAGGGTTGATGGCTACACCTTC.

In this sample, this clone turned up a few times. V gene TRBV4-3 combines with J gene TRBJ2-7; the D is unclear. CDR3 size: 13 residues. Germline V lookup: CDR1 LGHNA, CDR2 YSLEER. V shed 1 base and J shed 5 bases, with 9 bases lying between them. The CDR3: CASSQVSFDEQYF. CDR3 coding DNA: TGCGCCAGCAGCCAAGTCAGTTTCGACGAGCAGTACTTC.

The genes are TRBV11-2 and TRBJ1-2; TRBD1 agrees at 7 bases. This CDR3 region has 13 residues. Germline V gene data show CDR1 as SGHAT and CDR2 as FQNNGV. Trimming cost V 5 bases and J 8 bases; bases outside gene matches: 8. This chain's CDR3 is CASSLDRDEGYTF. DNA of the CDR3: TGTGCCAGCAGCCTCGACAGGGACGAGGGCTACACCTTC.

In regard to this clone: The sample carries other DNA sequences with the same CDR3. The V and J genes are TRBV18 and TRBJ2-5; D is possibly TRBD2 (6 bases). The CDR3 is 13 amino acids. Germline loops: CDR1 KGHSH, CDR2 LQKENI. V lost 0 bases, J lost 5 bases, and 7 bases lay in between. CDR3 sequence reads: CASSPPRGETQYF. In DNA, the CDR3 is TGTGCCAGCTCACCACCCCGGGGGGAGACCCAGTACTTC.

The V call is TRBV4-2, the J call TRBJ2-5, with D possibly being TRBD1 (5 bases). V shed 1 base and J shed 7 bases, with 16 bases lying between them. Germline V gives CDR1 LGHNA, CDR2 YNFKEQ. The CDR3 sequence is 15 residues long. CDR3 region: CASSQASAPRGTQYF. The DNA of the CDR3 is TGTGCCAGCAGCCAAGCCAGCGCGCCTAGGGGGACCCAGTACTTC.

The CDR3 region is CASSNRLPNTGELFF. Here the CDR3 DNA reads TGTGCCAGCAGCAACAGGTTGCCGAACACCGGGGAGCTGTTTTTT. This chain joins TRBV5-4 and TRBJ2-2, with a tentative D call TRBD1 (5 bases). V was clipped by 4 bases and J by 0 bases, with 10 bases between them. The V gene's germline CDR1 is SGHNT and CDR2 YYREEE (reference sequence). The CDR3 is 15 amino acids. Together with reference TRBV5-4 and TRBJ2-2, the CDR3 gives the full variable domain: ETGVTQSPTHLIKTRGQQVTLRCSSQSGHNTVSWYQQALGQGPQFIFQYYREEENGRGNFPPRFSGLQFPNYSSELNVNALELDDSALYLCASSNRLPNTGELFFGEGSRLTVL.

This clone was seen just once. This chain uses TRBV19 with TRBJ1-3; a possible D gene is TRBD1 (6 bases). This CDR3 region has 15 residues. Germline V gene lookup returns CDR1 LNHDA and CDR2 SQIVND (reference sequence). The ends were cut back, 5 bases at V and 2 bases at J, with 13 bases in the middle. This CDR3 reads CASSQGKLTGNTIYF. DNA of the CDR3: TGTGCCAGTAGTCAGGGGAAGTTGACTGGAAACACCATATATTTT.

The genes are TRBV29-1 and TRBJ2-7, with D perhaps matching TRBD1 (7 bases). V was clipped by 5 bases and J by 4 bases, with 12 bases between them. The germline gives CDR1 SQVTM, CDR2 ANQGSEA. This CDR3 is built from 12 residues. This CDR3 is CSVLAGGYEQYF. CDR3 bases: TGCAGCGTTCTGGCAGGGGGGTACGAGCAGTACTTC.

The chain uses TRBV2 and TRBJ2-7, with D possibly matching TRBD1 (6 bases). V dropped 6 bases and J dropped 0 bases, with 15 bases sitting between them. The CDR3 consists of 15 residues. The germline V gene encodes CDR1 SNHLY and CDR2 FYNNEI. CDR3 DNA: TGTGCCAGCAGACCTACAGGGCGAGCCTCCTACGAGCAGTACTTC. The encoded protein is CASRPTGRASYEQYF.

A single count supports this clone. This chain joins TRBV6-5 and TRBJ2-1; 12 positions match TRBD2. The J segment lost 7 bases and the V segment lost 7 bases, leaving 8 bases of the junction unmatched. Germline V gene sequence: CDR1 MNHEY, CDR2 SVGAGI. The CDR3 has 15 residues. CDR3 sequence reads: CASTASGGANNEQFF. CDR3 DNA sequence: TGTGCCAGCACGGCTAGCGGGGGGGCAAATAATGAGCAGTTCTTC.